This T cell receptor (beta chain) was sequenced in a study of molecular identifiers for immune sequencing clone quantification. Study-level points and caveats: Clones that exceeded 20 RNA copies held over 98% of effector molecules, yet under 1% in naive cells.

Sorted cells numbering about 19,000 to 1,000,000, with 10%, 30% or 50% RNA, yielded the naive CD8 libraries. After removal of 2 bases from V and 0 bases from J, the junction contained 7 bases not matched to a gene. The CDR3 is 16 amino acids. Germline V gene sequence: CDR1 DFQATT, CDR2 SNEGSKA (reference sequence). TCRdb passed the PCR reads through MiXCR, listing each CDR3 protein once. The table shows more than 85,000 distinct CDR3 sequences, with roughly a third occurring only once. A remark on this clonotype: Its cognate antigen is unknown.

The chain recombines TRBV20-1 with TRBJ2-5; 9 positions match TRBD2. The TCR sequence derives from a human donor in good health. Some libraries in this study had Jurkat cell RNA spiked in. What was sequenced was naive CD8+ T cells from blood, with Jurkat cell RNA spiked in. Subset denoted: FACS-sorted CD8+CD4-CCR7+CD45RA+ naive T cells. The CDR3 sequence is CSARFLAGAHQETQYF. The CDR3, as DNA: TGCAGTGCTAGATTCTTAGCGGGGGCCCACCAAGAGACCCAGTACTTC.